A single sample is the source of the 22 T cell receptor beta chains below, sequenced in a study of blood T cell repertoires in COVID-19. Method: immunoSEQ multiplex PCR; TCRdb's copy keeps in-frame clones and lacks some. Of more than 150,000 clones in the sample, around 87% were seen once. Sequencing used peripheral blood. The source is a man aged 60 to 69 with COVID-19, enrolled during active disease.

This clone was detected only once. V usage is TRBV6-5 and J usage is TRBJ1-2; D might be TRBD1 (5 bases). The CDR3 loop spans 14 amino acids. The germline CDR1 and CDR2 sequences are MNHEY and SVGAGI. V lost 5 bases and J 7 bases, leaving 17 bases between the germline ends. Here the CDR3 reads CASSPDRLLGGYTF. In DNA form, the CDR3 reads TGTGCCAGCAGTCCCGACAGACTTCTCGGTGGCTACACCTTC.

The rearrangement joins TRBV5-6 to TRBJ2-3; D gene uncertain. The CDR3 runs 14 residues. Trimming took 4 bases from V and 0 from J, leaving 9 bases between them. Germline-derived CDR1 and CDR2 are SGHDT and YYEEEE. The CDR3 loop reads CASSPLQSTDTQYF. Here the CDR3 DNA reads TGTGCCAGCAGCCCGTTACAGAGCACAGATACGCAGTATTTT.

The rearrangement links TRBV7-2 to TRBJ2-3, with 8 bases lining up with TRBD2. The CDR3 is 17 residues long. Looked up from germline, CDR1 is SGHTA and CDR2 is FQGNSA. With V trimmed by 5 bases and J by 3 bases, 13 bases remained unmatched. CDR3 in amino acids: CASSLWGSGVGTDTQYF. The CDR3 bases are TGTGCCAGCAGCCTCTGGGGTAGCGGGGTTGGGACAGATACGCAGTATTTT.

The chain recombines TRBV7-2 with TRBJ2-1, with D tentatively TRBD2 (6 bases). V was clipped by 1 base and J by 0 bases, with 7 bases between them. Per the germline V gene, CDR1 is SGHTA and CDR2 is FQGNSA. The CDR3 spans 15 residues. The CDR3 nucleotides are TGTGCCAGCAGCTTAGACGGGAGCTCCTACAATGAGCAGTTCTTC. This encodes CASSLDGSSYNEQFF.

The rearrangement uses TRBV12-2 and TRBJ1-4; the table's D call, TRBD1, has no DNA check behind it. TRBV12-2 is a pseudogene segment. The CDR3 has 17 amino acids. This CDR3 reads CASRLVADRATNEKLFF. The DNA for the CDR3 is TGTGCAAGTCGCTTAGTAGCGGACAGGGCGACTAATGAAAAACTGTTTTTT.

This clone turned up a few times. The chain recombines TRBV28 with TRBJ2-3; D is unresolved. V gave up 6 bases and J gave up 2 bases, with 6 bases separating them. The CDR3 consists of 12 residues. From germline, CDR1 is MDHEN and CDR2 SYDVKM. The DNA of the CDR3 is TGTGCCAGCAGCCAGGTCACAGATACGCAGTATTTT. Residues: CASSQVTDTQYF.

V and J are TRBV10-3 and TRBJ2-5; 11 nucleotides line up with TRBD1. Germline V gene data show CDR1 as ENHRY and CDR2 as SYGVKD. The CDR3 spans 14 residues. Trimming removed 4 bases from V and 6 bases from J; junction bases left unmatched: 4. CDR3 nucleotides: TGTGCCATCAGTGGGACAGGGGGCGGGCAGACCCAGTACTTC. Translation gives CAISGTGGGQTQYF.

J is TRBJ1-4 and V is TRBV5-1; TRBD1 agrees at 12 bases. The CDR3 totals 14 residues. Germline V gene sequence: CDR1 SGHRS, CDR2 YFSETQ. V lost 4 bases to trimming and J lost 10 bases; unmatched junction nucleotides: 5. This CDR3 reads CASSPGGQGAKLFF. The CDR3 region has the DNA TGCGCCAGCAGCCCTGGGGGACAGGGGGCAAAACTGTTTTTT.

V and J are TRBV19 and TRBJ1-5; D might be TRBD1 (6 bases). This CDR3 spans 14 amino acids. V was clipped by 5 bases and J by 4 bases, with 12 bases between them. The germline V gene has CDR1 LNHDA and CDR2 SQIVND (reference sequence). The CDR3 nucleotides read TGTGCCAGTAGTTACAGGGAGAAAAATCAGCCCCAGCATTTT. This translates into CASSYREKNQPQHF.

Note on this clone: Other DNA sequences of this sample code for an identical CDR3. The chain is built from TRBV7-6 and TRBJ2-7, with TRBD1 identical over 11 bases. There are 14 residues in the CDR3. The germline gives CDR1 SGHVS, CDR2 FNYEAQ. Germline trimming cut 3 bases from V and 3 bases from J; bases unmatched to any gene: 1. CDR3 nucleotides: TGTGCCAGCAGCTTTGGGACAGGGGGCTACGAGCAGTACTTC. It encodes CASSFGTGGYEQYF.

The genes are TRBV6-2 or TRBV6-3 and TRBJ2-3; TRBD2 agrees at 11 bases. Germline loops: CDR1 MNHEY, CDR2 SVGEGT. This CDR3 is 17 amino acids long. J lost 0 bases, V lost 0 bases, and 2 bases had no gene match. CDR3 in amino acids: CASSYSLAGGSTDTQYF. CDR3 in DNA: TGTGCCAGCAGTTACTCGCTAGCGGGGGGAAGCACAGATACGCAGTATTTT.

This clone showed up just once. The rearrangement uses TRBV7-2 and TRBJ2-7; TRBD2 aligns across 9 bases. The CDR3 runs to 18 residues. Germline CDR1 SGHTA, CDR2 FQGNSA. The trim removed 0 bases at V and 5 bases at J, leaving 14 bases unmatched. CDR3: CASSLAPGGRGGHNEQYF. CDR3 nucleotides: TGTGCCAGCAGCTTAGCCCCCGGGGGGCGGGGGGGCCATAACGAGCAGTACTTC.

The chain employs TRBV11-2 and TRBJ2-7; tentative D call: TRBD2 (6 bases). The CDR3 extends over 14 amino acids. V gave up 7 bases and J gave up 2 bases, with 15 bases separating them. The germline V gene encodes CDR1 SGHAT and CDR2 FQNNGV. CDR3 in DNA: TGTGCCAGCACCCCCGGGACTGGGCCCTACGAGCAGTACTTC. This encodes CASTPGTGPYEQYF. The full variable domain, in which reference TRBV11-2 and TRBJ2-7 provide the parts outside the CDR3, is EAGVAQSPRYKIIEKRQSVAFWCNPISGHATLYWYQQILGQGPKLLIQFQNNGVVDDSQLPKDRFSAERLKGVDSTLKIQPAKLEDSAVYLCASTPGTGPYEQYFGPGTRLTVT.

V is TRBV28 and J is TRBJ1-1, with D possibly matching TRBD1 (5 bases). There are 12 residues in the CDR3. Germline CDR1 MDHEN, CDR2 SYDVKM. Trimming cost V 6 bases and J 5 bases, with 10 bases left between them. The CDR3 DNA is TGTGCCAGCAGGCAGGGCTTAACTGAAGCTTTCTTT. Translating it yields CASRQGLTEAFF.

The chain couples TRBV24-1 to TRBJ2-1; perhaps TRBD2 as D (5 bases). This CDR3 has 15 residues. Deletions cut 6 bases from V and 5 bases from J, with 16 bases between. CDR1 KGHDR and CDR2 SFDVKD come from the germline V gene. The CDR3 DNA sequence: TGTGCCACCAGTCCGTCGGGGTACTCAAACAATGAGCAGTTCTTC. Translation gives CATSPSGYSNNEQFF.

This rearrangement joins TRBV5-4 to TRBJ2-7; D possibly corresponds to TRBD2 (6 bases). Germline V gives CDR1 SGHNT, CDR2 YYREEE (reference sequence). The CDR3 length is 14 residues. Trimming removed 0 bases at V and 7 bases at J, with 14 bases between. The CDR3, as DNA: TGTGCCAGCAGCTTGGGTCTAGCTGGGGGGGAGCAGTACTTC. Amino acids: CASSLGLAGGEQYF.

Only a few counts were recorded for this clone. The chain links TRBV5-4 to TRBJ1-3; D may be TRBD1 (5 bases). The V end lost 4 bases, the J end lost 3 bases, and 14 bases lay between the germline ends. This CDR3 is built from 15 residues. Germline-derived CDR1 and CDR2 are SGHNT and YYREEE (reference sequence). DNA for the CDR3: TGTGCCAGCAGCCCGGCGGGGACGAATGGAAACACCATATATTTT. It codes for CASSPAGTNGNTIYF.

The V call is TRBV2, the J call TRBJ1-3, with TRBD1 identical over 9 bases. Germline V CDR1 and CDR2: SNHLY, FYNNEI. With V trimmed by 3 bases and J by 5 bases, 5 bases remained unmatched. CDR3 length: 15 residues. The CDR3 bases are TGTGCCAGCAGTGACCCGGGACAGGGAAGAAACACCATATATTTT. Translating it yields CASSDPGQGRNTIYF.

CDR3 bases: TGTGCCAGCAGCACTGGACAGGGGGCGCTTATTAACACTGAAGCTTTCTTT. The encoded protein is CASSTGQGALINTEAFF. The chain couples TRBV11-3 to TRBJ1-1, with 11 bases matching TRBD1. The germline gives CDR1 SGHNT, CDR2 YENEEA. After removal of 5 bases from V and 2 bases from J, the junction contained 10 bases not matched to a gene. The CDR3 contains 17 residues.

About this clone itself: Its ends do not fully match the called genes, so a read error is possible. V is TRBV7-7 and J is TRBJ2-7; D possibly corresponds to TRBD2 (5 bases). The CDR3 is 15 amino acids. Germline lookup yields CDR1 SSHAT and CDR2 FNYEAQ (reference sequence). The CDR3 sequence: CASSLGLGSSYEQYF. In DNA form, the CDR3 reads TGTGCTAGCAGCTTAGGGCTTGGGAGCTCCTACGAGCAGTACTTC. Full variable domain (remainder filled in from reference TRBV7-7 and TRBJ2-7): GAGVSQSPRYKVTKRGQDVTLRCDPISSHATLYWYQQALGQGPEFLTYFNYEAQPDKSGLPSDRFSAERPEGSISTLTIQRTEQRDSAMYRCASSLGLGSSYEQYFGPGTRLTVT.

CDR3 amino acids: CASSPTDRGTNTEAFF. The CDR3 DNA is TGTGCCAGCAGTCCAACCGACAGGGGGACGAACACTGAAGCTTTCTTT. The chain is built from TRBV27 and TRBJ1-1, with 9 positions matching TRBD1. V gave up 5 bases and J gave up 1 base; unmatched junction bases: 8. Germline CDR1 reads MNHEY; CDR2 reads SMNVEV (reference sequence). This CDR3 has 16 residues.

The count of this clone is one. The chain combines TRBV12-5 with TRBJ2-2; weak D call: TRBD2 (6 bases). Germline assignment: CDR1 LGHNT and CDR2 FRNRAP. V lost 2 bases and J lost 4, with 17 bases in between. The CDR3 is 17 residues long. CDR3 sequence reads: CASGLSLQRAATGELFF. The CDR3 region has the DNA TGTGCTAGTGGTTTGAGCCTCCAGCGGGCGGCCACCGGGGAGCTGTTTTTT.